The rows below give T cell receptor beta chains drawn from one sample of a study of cytomegalovirus exposure and HLA in healthy donors. Repertoires were generated with immunoSEQ multiplex PCR, while TCRdb's copy carries only in-frame clones and drops some. Here the sample spans about 130,000 clones, roughly 70% being singletons. Sequenced input: PBMCs. These receptors were taken from a man in his forties or fifties in good health and CMV-seropositive. The CDR3 runs from the conserved cysteine through the conserved F or W. The order of the fields is clone size, J gene, D gene, V gene, CDR3 length, CDR3 protein. The D gene is left open where the match is weak. Part of the rows lack a size; the others show once, few, many or a class for expanded clones.

>.|TRBJ1-5|.|TRBV2|14
CASRETQGVWPQHF
>.|TRBJ2-5|.|TRBV2|13
CASSRDSLETQYF
>.|TRBJ2-3|TRBD2|TRBV5-1|13
CASKRGSTDTQYF
>.|TRBJ2-1|.|TRBV10-3|14
CAISPGTTYNEQFF
>.|TRBJ1-1|.|TRBV5-1|14
CASSPIGQNTEAFF
>.|TRBJ1-2|.|TRBV14|12
CASSPDWYGYTF
>once|TRBJ2-2|TRBD1|TRBV7-9|15
CASSPGDRADGELFF
>.|TRBJ2-6|.|TRBV6-1|15
CASREDFSGANVLTF
>.|TRBJ2-2|TRBD2|TRBV5-4|17
CASSLVLLAGNTGELFF
>.|TRBJ2-5|.|TRBV30|11
CAWSSGETQYF